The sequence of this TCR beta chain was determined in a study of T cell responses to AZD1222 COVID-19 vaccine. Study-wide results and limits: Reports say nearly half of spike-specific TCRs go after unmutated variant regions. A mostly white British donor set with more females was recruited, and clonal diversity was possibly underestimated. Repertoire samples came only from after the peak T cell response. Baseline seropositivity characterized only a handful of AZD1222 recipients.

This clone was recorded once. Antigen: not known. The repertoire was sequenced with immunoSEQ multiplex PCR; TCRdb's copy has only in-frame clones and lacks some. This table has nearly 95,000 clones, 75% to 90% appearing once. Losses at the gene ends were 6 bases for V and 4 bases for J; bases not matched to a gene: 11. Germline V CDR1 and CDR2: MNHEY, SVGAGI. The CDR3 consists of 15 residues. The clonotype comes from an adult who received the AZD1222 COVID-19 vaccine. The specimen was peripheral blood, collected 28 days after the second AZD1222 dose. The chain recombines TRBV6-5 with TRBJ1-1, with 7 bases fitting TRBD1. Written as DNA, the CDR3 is TGTGCCAGCAGACGACGGACAGGTTTGGTCACTGAAGCTTTCTTT. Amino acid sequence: CASRRRTGLVTEAFF.